The 2 T cell receptor beta chains below all came from one sample that was sequenced in a study of post-analysis software for immune sequencing data. General study points: When patients were compared with controls, five TRBV segments were more frequent, TRBV5-6, TRBV5-1 and TRBV20-1 among them.

Unique molecular identifiers were present in the TCR beta cDNA libraries. One entry per CDR3 protein results from TCRdb running MiXCR on the PCR reads. The sample lists 150,000 to 200,000 distinct CDR3 sequences, 30% occurring once. Their antigens remain unidentified. Sequenced input: blood. The receptors were gathered from a girl aged 10 to 17 with multiple sclerosis.

This clonotype has at least ten counts. This chain uses TRBV29-1 with TRBJ1-2; D ambiguous. CDR1 SQVTM and CDR2 ANQGSEA come from the germline V gene. V lost 7 bases and J 4 bases, leaving 16 bases between the germline ends. The CDR3 is made up of 13 amino acids. The CDR3 here is CSGGSGSGYGYTF. CDR3 coding DNA: TGCAGCGGCGGGTCGGGGTCGGGCTATGGCTACACCTTC.

V usage is TRBV7-2 and J usage is TRBJ2-5, with TRBD2 matching over 8 bases. Trimming cost V 3 bases and J 11 bases; bases outside gene matches: 17. The CDR3 is 16 residues long. Germline CDR1 reads SGHTA; CDR2 reads FQGNSA. Here the CDR3 reads CASSFGGAAMAKEQYF. The DNA for the CDR3 is TGTGCCAGCAGCTTCGGGGGGGCAGCGATGGCGAAGGAGCAGTACTTC.